The clone carrying this T cell receptor beta chain was seen only once. These data come from a study of blood T cells in healthy people across ages. With a J-beta primer mix and a sample-barcoded 5' primer, a second PCR ran 7 to 11 cycles. Each cDNA molecule was tagged by a template-switch adaptor that had 12 random nucleotides. TCRdb itself ran the 5' RACE reads through MiXCR, one entry per CDR3 protein. The sample lists nearly 800,000 distinct CDR3 sequences, 56% occurring once. Germline-derived CDR1 and CDR2 are SGHRS and YFSETQ. Trimming took 5 bases from V and 0 from J, leaving 6 bases between them. This CDR3 has 13 amino acids.

This clonotype was obtained from a man aged 40-49 years in good health. The sequencing sample was made of blood. This chain joins TRBV5-1 and TRBJ1-3; D ambiguous. The CDR3 region is CASSSDSGNTIYF. For the CDR3, the DNA is TGCGCCAGCAGTAGTGACTCTGGAAACACCATATATTTT.